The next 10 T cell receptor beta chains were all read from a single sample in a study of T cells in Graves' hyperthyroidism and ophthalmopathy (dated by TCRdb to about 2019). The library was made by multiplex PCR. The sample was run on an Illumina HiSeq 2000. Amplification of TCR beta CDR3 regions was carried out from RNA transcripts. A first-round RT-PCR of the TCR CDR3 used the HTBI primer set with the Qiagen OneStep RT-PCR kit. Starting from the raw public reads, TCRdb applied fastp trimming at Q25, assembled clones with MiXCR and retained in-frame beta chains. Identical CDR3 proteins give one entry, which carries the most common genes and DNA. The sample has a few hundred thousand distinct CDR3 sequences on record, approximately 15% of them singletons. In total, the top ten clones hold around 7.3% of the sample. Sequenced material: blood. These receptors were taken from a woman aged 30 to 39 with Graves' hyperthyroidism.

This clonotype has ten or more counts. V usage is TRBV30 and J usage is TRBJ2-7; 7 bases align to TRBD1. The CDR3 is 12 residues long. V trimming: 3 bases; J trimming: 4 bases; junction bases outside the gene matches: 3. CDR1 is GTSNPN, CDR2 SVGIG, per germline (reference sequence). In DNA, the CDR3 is TGTGCCTGGAGGACAGGGCCGTACGAGCAGTACTTC. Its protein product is CAWRTGPYEQYF.

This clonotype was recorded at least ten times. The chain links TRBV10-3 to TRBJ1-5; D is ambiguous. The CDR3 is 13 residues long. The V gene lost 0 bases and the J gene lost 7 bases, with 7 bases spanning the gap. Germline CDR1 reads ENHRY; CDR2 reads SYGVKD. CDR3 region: CAISESEGQPQHF. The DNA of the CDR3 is TGTGCCATCAGTGAGTCCGAGGGACAGCCCCAGCATTTT.

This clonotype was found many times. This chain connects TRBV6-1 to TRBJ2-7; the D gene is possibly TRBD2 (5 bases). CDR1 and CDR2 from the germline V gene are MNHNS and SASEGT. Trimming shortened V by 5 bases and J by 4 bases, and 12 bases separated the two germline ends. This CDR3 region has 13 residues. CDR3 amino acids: CASSPTGRYEQYF. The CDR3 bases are TGTGCCAGCAGTCCGACGGGGAGATACGAGCAGTACTTC.

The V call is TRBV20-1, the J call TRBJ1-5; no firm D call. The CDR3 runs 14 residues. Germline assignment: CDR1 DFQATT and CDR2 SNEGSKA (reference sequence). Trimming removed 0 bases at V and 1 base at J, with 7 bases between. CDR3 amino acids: CSARDGSSNQPQHF. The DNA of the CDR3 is TGCAGTGCTAGAGACGGGTCAAGCAATCAGCCCCAGCATTTT.

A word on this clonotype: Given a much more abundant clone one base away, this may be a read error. CDR3 loop: CASSLGEGRVDTEASF. CDR3 nucleotide sequence: TGTGCCAGCAGCTTAGGGGAGGGTCGGGTGGACACTGAAGCTTCCTTT. The chain is built from TRBV7-2 and TRBJ1-1, with a weak D call TRBD1 (5 bases). The CDR3 runs 16 residues. The V gene's germline CDR1 is SGHTA and CDR2 FQGNSA.

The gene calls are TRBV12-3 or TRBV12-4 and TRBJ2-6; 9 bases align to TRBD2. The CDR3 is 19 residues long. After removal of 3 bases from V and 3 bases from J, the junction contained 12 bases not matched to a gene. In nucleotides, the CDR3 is TGTGCCAGCAGTTTTTTTGGTCTAGCGGGACCTAGTGGGGCCAACGTCCTGACTTTC. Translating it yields CASSFFGLAGPSGANVLTF.

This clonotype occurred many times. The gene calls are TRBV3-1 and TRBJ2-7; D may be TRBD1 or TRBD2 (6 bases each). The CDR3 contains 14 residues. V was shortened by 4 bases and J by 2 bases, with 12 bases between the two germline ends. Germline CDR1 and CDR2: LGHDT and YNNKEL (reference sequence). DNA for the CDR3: TGTGCCAGCAGCCGCGGGGACACTACCTACGAGCAGTACTTC. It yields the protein CASSRGDTTYEQYF.

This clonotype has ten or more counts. The CDR3, as DNA: TGTGCCAGCAGTGAACTGGCTATCCGGGGGAATGAGCAGTTCTTC. Its protein is CASSELAIRGNEQFF. This chain links TRBV6-1 with TRBJ2-1, with D maybe TRBD2 (6 bases). This CDR3 spans 15 amino acids. The ends were cut back, 2 bases at V and 7 bases at J, with 15 bases in the middle. Germline V gene data show CDR1 as MNHNS and CDR2 as SASEGT.

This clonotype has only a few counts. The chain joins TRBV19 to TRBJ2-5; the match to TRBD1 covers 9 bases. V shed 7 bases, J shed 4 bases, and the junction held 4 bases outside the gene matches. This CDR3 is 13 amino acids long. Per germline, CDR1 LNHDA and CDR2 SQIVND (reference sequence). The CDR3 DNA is TGTGCCAGTAAACAGGGGGCAGGAGAGACCCAGTACTTC. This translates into CASKQGAGETQYF. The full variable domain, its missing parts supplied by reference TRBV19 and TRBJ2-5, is DGGITQSPKYLFRKEGQNVTLSCEQNLNHDAMYWYRQDPGQGLRLIYYSQIVNDFQKGDIAEGYSVSREKKESFPLTVTSAQKNPTAFYLCASKQGAGETQYFGPGTRLLVL.

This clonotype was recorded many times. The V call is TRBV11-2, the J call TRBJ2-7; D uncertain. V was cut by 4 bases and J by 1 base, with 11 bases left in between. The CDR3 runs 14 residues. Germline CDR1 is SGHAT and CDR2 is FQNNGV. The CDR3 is CASSSATLSYEQYF. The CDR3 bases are TGTGCCAGCAGCTCAGCGACACTTTCCTACGAGCAGTACTTC.